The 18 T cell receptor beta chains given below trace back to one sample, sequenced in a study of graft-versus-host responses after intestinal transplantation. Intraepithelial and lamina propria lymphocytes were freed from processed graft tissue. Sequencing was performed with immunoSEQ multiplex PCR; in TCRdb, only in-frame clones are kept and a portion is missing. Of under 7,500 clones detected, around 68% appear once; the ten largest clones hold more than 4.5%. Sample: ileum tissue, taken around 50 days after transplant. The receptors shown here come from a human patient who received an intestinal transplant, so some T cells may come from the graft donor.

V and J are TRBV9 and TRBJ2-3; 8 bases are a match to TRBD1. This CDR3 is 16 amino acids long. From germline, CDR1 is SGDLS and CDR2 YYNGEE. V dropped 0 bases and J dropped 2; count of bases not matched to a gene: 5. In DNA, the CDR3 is TGTGCCAGCAGCGTAGAGCAGGGGGCCCTCACAGATACGCAGTATTTT. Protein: CASSVEQGALTDTQYF.

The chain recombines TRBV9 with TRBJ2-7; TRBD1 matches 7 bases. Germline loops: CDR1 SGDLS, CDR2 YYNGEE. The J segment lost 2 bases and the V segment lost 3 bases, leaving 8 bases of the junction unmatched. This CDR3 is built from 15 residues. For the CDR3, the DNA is TGTGCCAGCAGCGAGGGAGACAGGGCCCCCTACGAGCAGTACTTC. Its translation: CASSEGDRAPYEQYF. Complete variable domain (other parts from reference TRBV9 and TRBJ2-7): DSGVTQTPKHLITATGQRVTLRCSPRSGDLSVYWYQQSLDQGLQFLIQYYNGEERAKGNILERFSAQQFPDLHSELNLSSLELGDSALYFCASSEGDRAPYEQYFGPGTRLTVT.

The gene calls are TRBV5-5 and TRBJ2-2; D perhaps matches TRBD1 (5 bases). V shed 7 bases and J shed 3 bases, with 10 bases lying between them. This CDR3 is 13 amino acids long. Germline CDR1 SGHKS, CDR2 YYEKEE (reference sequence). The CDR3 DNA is TGTGCCAGCCTCTGGGGCGACACCGGGGAGCTGTTTTTT. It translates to CASLWGDTGELFF.

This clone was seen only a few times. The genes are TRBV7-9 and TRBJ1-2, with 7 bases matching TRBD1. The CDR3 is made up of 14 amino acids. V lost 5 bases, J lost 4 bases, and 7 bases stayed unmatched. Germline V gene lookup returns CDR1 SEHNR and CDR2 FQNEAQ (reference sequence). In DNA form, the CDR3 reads TGTGCCAGCAGCAACAGGGGCCCAGGCTATGGCTACACCTTC. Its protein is CASSNRGPGYGYTF.

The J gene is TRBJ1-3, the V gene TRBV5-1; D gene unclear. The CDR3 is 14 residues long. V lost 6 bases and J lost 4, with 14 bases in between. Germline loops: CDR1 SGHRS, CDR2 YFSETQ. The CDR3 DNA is TGCGCCAGCACCCCCACGGGAGGGGGAAACACCATATATTTT. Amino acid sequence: CASTPTGGGNTIYF. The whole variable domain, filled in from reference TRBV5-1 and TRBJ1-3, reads KAGVTQTPRYLIKTRGQQVTLSCSPISGHRSVSWYQQTPGQGLQFLFEYFSETQRNKGNFPGRFSGRQFSNSRSEMNVSTLELGDSALYLCASTPTGGGNTIYFGEGSWLTVV.

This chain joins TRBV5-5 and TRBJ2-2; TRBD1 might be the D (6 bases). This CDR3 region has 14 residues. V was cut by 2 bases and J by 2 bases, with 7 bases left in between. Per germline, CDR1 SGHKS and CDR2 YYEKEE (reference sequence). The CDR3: CASSLQGNTGELFF. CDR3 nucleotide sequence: TGTGCCAGCAGCTTACAGGGAAACACCGGGGAGCTGTTTTTT.

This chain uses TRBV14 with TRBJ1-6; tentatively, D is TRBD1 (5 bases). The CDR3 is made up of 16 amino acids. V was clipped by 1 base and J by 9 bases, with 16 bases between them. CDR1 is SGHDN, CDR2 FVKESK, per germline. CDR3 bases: TGTGCCAGCAGCCAAGGGGGCAGGTGGATAAGTTCACCCCTCCACTTT. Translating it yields CASSQGGRWISSPLHF.

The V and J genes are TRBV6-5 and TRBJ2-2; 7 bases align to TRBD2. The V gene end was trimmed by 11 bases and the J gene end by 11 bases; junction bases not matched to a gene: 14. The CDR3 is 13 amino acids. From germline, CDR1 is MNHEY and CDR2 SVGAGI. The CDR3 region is CASPGGGCTELFF. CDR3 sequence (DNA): TGTGCCTCCCCGGGCGGGGGTTGCACCGAGCTGTTTTTT.

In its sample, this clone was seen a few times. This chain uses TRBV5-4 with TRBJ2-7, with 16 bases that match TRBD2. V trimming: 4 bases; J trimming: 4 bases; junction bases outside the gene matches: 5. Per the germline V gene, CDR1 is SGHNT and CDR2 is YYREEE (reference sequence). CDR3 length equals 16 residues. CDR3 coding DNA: TGTGCCAGCAGCCCGGGACTAGCGGGGGGGCTTTACGAGCAGTACGTC. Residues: CASSPGLAGGLYEQYV.

For the CDR3, the DNA is TGTGCCAGCAGCTTAAAACTTGGGGGGTCCTCCTACAATGAGCAGTTCTTC. It is translated as CASSLKLGGSSYNEQFF. The chain joins TRBV7-9 to TRBJ2-1; tentatively, D is TRBD2 (6 bases). CDR1 SEHNR and CDR2 FQNEAQ come from the germline V gene (reference sequence). V lost 2 bases to trimming and J lost 0 bases, with 14 bases between them. CDR3 length equals 17 residues.

CDR3 region: CSAGQVNTGELFF. The DNA of the CDR3 is TGCAGCGCGGGACAGGTGAACACCGGGGAGCTGTTTTTT. V gene TRBV29-1 combines with J gene TRBJ2-2; 8 bases map to TRBD1. CDR1 and CDR2 from the germline V gene are SQVTM and ANQGSEA. This CDR3 contains 13 residues. V was pared by 7 bases and J by 1 base, with 2 bases of the junction left unmatched.

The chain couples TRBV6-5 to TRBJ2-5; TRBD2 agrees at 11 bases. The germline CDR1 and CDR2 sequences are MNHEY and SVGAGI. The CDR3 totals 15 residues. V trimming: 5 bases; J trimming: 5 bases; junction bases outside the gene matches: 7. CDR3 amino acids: CASSMRSGGAETQYF. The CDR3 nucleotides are TGTGCCAGCAGTATGCGTAGCGGGGGGGCCGAGACCCAGTACTTC.

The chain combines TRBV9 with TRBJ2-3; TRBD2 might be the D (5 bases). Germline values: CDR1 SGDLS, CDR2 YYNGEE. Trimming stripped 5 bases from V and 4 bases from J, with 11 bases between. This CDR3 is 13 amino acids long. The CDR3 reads CASSAYSADTQYF. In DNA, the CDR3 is TGTGCCAGCAGTGCGTATAGCGCAGATACGCAGTATTTT.

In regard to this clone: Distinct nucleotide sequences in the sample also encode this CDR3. The CDR3 loop reads CASSQGTSGYNEQFF. CDR3 bases: TGCGCCAGCAGCCAAGGCACTAGCGGATACAATGAGCAGTTCTTC. This chain connects TRBV4-1 to TRBJ2-1; 8 bases map to TRBD2. Germline loops: CDR1 MGHRA, CDR2 YSYEKL. The CDR3 totals 15 residues. The ends lost 1 base at V and 4 bases at J; junction bases unmatched: 3.

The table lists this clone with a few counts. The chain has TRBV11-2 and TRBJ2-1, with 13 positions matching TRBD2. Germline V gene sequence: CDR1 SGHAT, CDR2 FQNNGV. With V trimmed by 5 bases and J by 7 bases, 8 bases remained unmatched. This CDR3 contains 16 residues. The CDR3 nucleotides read TGTGCCAGCAGCCGAGAACTAGCGGGGGGGCCGAATGAGCAGTTCTTC. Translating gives CASSRELAGGPNEQFF.

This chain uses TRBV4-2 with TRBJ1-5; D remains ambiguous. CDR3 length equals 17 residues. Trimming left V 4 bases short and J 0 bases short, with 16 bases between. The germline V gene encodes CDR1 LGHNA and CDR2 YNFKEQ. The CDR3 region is CASSLRGPIYSNQPQHF. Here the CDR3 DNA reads TGTGCCAGCAGCCTCAGAGGTCCGATTTATAGCAATCAGCCCCAGCATTTT.

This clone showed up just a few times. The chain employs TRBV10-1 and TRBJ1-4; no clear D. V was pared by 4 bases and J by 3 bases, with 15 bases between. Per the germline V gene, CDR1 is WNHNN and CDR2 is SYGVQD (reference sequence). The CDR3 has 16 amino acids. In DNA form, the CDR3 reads TGCGCCAGCAGTGTGCCGTCCGAACTATCTAATGAAAAACTGTTTTTT. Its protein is CASSVPSELSNEKLFF.

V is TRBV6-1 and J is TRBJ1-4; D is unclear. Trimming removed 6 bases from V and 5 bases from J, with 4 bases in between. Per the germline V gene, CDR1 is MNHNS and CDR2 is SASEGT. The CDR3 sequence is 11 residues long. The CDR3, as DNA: TGTGCCAGCAGCGTCAATGAAAAACTGTTTTTT. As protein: CASSVNEKLFF.